The following is a T cell receptor beta chain sequence with its context. The antigen remains undetermined. This sample stems from a study of cytomegalovirus exposure and HLA in healthy donors. Broader study findings: Associated with HLA alleles at 0.05 false discovery rate in a later analysis were 16,951 TCR beta sequences. Researchers catalogued roughly 150 TCR beta chains as cytomegalovirus-associated.

The CDR3 has 13 residues. Germline V gene data show CDR1 as MNHNY and CDR2 as SVGAGI (reference sequence). Trimming cost V 4 bases and J 6 bases; bases outside gene matches: 6. 13 Jbeta primers and 60 Vbeta primers were used for the PCR. Assay used: immunoSEQ multiplex PCR; TCRdb lists only in-frame clones, some missing. This sample yields a few hundred thousand clones, of which roughly 80% are seen a single time; 2.9% belongs to the top ten. This chain links TRBV6-6 with TRBJ2-7, with 7 nucleotides matching TRBD1. Sequenced material: PBMCs. The sequence was collected from a man aged 25-45 years in good health and CMV-seronegative. The DNA for the CDR3 is TGTGCCAGCAGTTTCGACAGGGTCGGCGAGCAGTACTTC. This gives the protein CASSFDRVGEQYF.